Below are 16 T cell receptor beta chains sequenced from a single sample in a study of T cell responses to AZD1222 COVID-19 vaccine. Method: immunoSEQ multiplex PCR; TCRdb's copy keeps in-frame clones and lacks some. The sample records roughly 150,000 clones, about 90% being singletons. Here the sequenced sample was peripheral blood, taken 28 days after the second AZD1222 dose. These receptors were taken from an adult who received the AZD1222 COVID-19 vaccine.

This chain uses TRBV7-9 with TRBJ1-2, with 8 positions matching TRBD1. Germline CDR1 reads SEHNR; CDR2 reads FQNEAQ (reference sequence). V lost 4 bases to trimming and J lost 6 bases; unmatched junction nucleotides: 4. The CDR3 extends over 13 amino acids. The CDR3, as DNA: TGTGCCAGCAGCTACGAACAGGGGGATGGCTACACCTTC. This translates into CASSYEQGDGYTF.

The chain links TRBV28 to TRBJ2-7; D perhaps matches TRBD1 (6 bases). Trimming took off 7 bases at V and 0 bases at J, with 13 bases between the two ends. This CDR3 is 14 amino acids long. Germline CDR1 and CDR2: MDHEN and SYDVKM. CDR3 sequence (DNA): TGTGCCAGCACCGAGGACAGAAGCTCCTACGAGCAGTACTTC. Translation gives CASTEDRSSYEQYF.

The V gene is TRBV4-2, the J gene TRBJ2-7, with a tentative D call TRBD2 (6 bases). Per the germline V gene, CDR1 is LGHNA and CDR2 is YNFKEQ. V shed 4 bases and J shed 7 bases, with 14 bases lying between them. The CDR3 spans 13 residues. CDR3 in DNA: TGTGCCAGCAGCCGCTCGGGGGTCAGGGAGCAGTACTTC. Its translation is CASSRSGVREQYF.

This sequence joins TRBV7-7 and TRBJ2-5; TRBD1 aligns across 12 bases. The V gene's germline CDR1 is SSHAT and CDR2 FNYEAQ (reference sequence). The V gene end was trimmed by 5 bases and the J gene end by 5 bases; junction bases not matched to a gene: 9. There are 16 residues in the CDR3. The CDR3 spells CASSPGTGGAGETQYF. CDR3 DNA sequence: TGTGCCAGCAGCCCCGGGACAGGGGGCGCAGGGGAGACCCAGTACTTC.

The chain employs TRBV21-1 and TRBJ2-1; TRBD1 is the table's D call and was not checked against the DNA. TRBV21-1 is marked as a pseudogene. This CDR3 comprises 17 residues. In nucleotides, the CDR3 is TGTGCCAGCAGCAAAAATTGCGGGACAGGGTATTGGTATGAGCAGTTCTTC. As protein: CASSKNCGTGYWYEQFF.

The chain recombines TRBV14 with TRBJ2-3; 10 bases are a match to TRBD2. The CDR3 is 15 residues long. V shed 4 bases and J 6 bases; nucleotides not matched to a gene: 7. Per the germline V gene, CDR1 is SGHDN and CDR2 is FVKESK. The CDR3 loop reads CASSRTSGASDTQYF. The DNA of the CDR3 is TGTGCCAGCAGCCGTACTAGCGGGGCTTCGGATACGCAGTATTTT.

This chain uses TRBV18 with TRBJ1-2; no firm D call. CDR1 is KGHSH and CDR2 is LQKENI in the germline V gene. The CDR3 extends over 17 amino acids. Trimming took 3 bases from V and 2 from J, leaving 19 bases between them. CDR3 residues: CASSPFSDGPANYGYTF. The CDR3, as DNA: TGTGCCAGCTCACCCTTCTCTGACGGCCCGGCCAACTATGGCTACACCTTC. Based on the CDR3 plus reference TRBV18 and TRBJ1-2, the full variable domain is NAGVMQNPRHLVRRRGQEARLRCSPMKGHSHVYWYRQLPEEGLKFMVYLQKENIIDESGMPKERFSAEFPKEGPSILRIQQVVRGDSAAYFCASSPFSDGPANYGYTFGSGTRLTVV.

J is TRBJ1-5 and V is TRBV23-1, with D maybe TRBD1 (6 bases). TRBV23-1 is known as an ORF, though its function is uncertain. Trimming took 8 bases from V and 0 from J, leaving 17 bases between them. This CDR3 is built from 16 residues. CDR3 nucleotides: TGCGCCAGCGGACAGAGAGGGGCCTATAGCAATCAGCCCCAGCATTTT. It is translated as CASGQRGAYSNQPQHF.

CDR3 nucleotide sequence: TGTGCCAGCAGTCCCCCTGTTGGACAGGGGGCTGGCGAGCAGTACTTC. Its protein is CASSPPVGQGAGEQYF. This chain links TRBV27 with TRBJ2-7; 11 positions match TRBD1. V lost 5 bases and J lost 6; bases outside the gene matches: 12. Germline-derived CDR1 and CDR2 are MNHEY and SMNVEV (reference sequence). There are 16 residues in the CDR3.

The V gene is TRBV19, the J gene TRBJ1-4; TRBD1 matches 7 bases. The germline V gene has CDR1 LNHDA and CDR2 SQIVND (reference sequence). V shed 8 bases, J shed 4 bases, and the junction held 4 bases outside the gene matches. There are 13 residues in the CDR3. The CDR3 DNA reads TGTGCCAGTCGACAGGGTTTTAATGAAAAACTGTTTTTT. It encodes CASRQGFNEKLFF.

This chain links TRBV7-9 with TRBJ1-1; D remains unclear. The CDR3 runs to 14 residues. Trimming removed 1 base at V and 2 bases at J, with 8 bases between. CDR1 is SEHNR and CDR2 is FQNEAQ in the germline V gene (reference sequence). DNA of the CDR3: TGTGCCAGCAGCTTAGTACGGGTTAACACTGAAGCTTTCTTT. Protein product: CASSLVRVNTEAFF.

V is TRBV3-1 (or the pseudogene TRBV3-2) and J is TRBJ1-2; unclear D gene. Trimming stripped 4 bases from V and 4 bases from J, with 7 bases between. The length of the CDR3 is 12 residues. In germline, CDR1 is LGHDT, CDR2 YNNKEL (reference sequence). DNA of the CDR3: TGTGCCAGCAGCCCCAACCCCTATGGCTACACCTTC. It is translated as CASSPNPYGYTF.

The chain is built from TRBV3-1 (or the pseudogene TRBV3-2) and TRBJ2-7; 13 nucleotides align to TRBD2. Germline CDR1 LGHDT, CDR2 YNNKEL (reference sequence). Trimming took 4 bases from V and 4 from J; bases not matched to a gene: 7. The CDR3 totals 16 residues. The CDR3 DNA sequence: TGTGCCAGCAGCCTCACTAGCGGGGGGGCAGGGTACGAGCAGTACTTC. Translating gives CASSLTSGGAGYEQYF.

This clone has only a few counts. A read error may produce the germline difference seen at one junction end. The J gene is TRBJ2-2, the V gene TRBV7-7; a weak D match, TRBD1 (6 bases). The CDR3 is made up of 14 amino acids. Per germline, CDR1 SSHAT and CDR2 FNYEAQ (reference sequence). CDR3 nucleotides: TGTGCTAGCAGCTCGGACAGAGCCCTAGGGGAGCTGTTTTTT. It translates to CASSSDRALGELFF.

The CDR3 DNA reads TGTGCCAGCAGACTGGGACAGACCTACGAGCAGTACTTC. It encodes CASRLGQTYEQYF. V gene TRBV7-9 combines with J gene TRBJ2-7; 7 bases are a match to TRBD1. CDR1 and CDR2 from the germline V gene are SEHNR and FQNEAQ (reference sequence). This CDR3 has 13 residues. J gave up 2 bases and V 6 bases, and 4 bases lay outside the gene matches.

This chain uses TRBV19 with TRBJ1-1; no clear D. Germline CDR1 and CDR2: LNHDA and SQIVND (reference sequence). This CDR3 has 14 amino acids. Trimming removed 6 bases at V and 4 bases at J, with 15 bases between. CDR3 bases: TGTGCCAGTAGCGCTGGTCTCTCGGGCACTGAAGCTTTCTTT. Its translation: CASSAGLSGTEAFF.